This T cell receptor beta chain was observed in a study of shared clonotypes between healthy human individuals. In the case of this clone: Its antigen is not identified.

The assay ran at deep level. When replicate PCRs were run on unsorted PBMC, they used 250 to 300 ng DNA, about 27,000 T cell genomes. Clones were read by immunoSEQ multiplex PCR, and TCRdb kept only the in-frame ones, dropping some. The sample shows about 490,000 clones, approximately 80% of them seen only once. CDR3 length equals 16 residues. Samples left unsorted employed roughly 90 million PBMCs for genomic DNA. Study-wide findings and caveats: The researchers took only blood, and tissue repertoires probably look different.

V is TRBV21-1 and J is TRBJ1-2. TRBV21-1 is listed as a pseudogene. Sequencing input: PBMCs. The clonotype comes from a woman between 40 and 50 years old in good health. Some clones in this sample may be carry-over from other donors' samples. The CDR3 sequence: CASNRDGPLLNYGYTF. In DNA, the CDR3 is TGTGCCAGTAACCGGGACGGCCCTCTACTTAACTATGGCTACACCTTC.